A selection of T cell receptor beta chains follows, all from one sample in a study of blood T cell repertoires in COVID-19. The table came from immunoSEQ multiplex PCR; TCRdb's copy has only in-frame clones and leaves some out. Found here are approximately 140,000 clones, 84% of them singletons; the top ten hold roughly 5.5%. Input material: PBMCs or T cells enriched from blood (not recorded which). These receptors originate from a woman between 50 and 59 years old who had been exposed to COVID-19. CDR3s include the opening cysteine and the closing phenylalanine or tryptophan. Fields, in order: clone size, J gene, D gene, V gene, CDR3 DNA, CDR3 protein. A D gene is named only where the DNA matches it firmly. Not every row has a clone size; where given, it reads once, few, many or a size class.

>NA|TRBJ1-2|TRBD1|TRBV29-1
TGCAGCGCTCAAAGCTCAGGGGGCGATGGCTACACCTTC
CSAQSSGGDGYTF
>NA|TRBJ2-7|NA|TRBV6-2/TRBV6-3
TGTGCCAGCAGTTACGGCCAGGGGGGGCAGTACTTC
CASSYGQGGQYF
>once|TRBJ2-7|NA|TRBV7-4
TGTGCCAGCAGCCCACCTATCCCGGGACAAAGGAACTCCTACGAGCAGTACTTC
CASSPPIPGQRNSYEQYF
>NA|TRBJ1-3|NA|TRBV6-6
TGTGCCAGCAGTTACGTGGGGGGGGGAGGAAACACCATATATTTT
CASSYVGGGGNTIYF
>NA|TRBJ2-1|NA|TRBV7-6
TGTGCCAGCAGCTTATATCTAGAGCAGTTCTTC
CASSLYLEQFF
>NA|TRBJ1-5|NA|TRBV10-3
TGTGCCATCAGTGAGTCGGGCGATCATCAGCCCCAGCATTTT
CAISESGDHQPQHF
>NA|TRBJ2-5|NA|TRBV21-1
TGTGCCAGCAGCCTGAGAGGGAACATTTCTAAGGGGACCCAGTACTTC
CASSLRGNISKGTQYF
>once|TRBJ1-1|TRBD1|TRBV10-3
TGTGCCATCGCGCGACAGGGCGAGACTGAAGCTTTCTTT
CAIARQGETEAFF
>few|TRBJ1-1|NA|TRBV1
TGCACCAGCAGCCGGAAGGGTGGACGGGGAGCTTTCTTT
CTSSRKGGRGAFF
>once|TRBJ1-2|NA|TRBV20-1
TGCAGTGCTAGTCCGACAGCGGGGAACTATGGCTACACCTTC
CSASPTAGNYGYTF
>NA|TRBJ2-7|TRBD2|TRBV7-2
TGTGCCAGCAGCTTAGTCAGCGGGGGGCCCTACGAGCAGTACTTC
CASSLVSGGPYEQYF
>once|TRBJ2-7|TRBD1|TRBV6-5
TGTGCCAGCAGTTTAGGGACAGGGCCTTACGAGCAGTACTTC
CASSLGTGPYEQYF
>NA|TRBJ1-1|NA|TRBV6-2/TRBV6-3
TGTGCCAGCAGCACCCAGGTGAGGGTCAGTATGAACACTGAAGCTTTCTTT
CASSTQVRVSMNTEAFF
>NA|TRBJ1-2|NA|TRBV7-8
TGTGCCAGCAGCCACCCCTCTTTGACAGGCTATGGCTACACCTTC
CASSHPSLTGYGYTF
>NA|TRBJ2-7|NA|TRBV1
TGCACCAGCAGCCAAGGACTAGCGGGAGGTAGGACCTACGAGCAGTACTTC
CTSSQGLAGGRTYEQYF
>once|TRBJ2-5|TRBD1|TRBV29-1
TGCAGCGTAAACAGGGGTTGGAGCCAAGAGACCCAGTACTTC
CSVNRGWSQETQYF
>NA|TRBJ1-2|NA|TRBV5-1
TGCGCCAGCAGCTTGGACAGCCCTTATGGCTACACCTTC
CASSLDSPYGYTF
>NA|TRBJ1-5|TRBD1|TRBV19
TGTGCCAGTAGTGCCACAGGGGGCGAGGATCAGCCCCAGCATTTT
CASSATGGEDQPQHF
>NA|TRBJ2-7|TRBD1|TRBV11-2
TGTGCCAGCAGCTTAGATCACGGGACAGCAGGCGAGCAGTACTTC
CASSLDHGTAGEQYF
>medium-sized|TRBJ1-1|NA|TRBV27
TGTGCCAGCAGTTTAACCGGTTGGAACACTGAAGCTTTCTTT
CASSLTGWNTEAFF
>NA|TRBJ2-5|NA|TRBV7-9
TGTGCCAGCAGCCCTCCCCGGGTCCCAATCCAAGAGACCCAGTACTTC
CASSPPRVPIQETQYF
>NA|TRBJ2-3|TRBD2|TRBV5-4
TGTGCCAGCAGAACCGGGACTAGCGGGAGAGGGGATACGCAGTATTTT
CASRTGTSGRGDTQYF
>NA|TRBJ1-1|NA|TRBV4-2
TGTGCCAGCAGCCAAGGGGGGGTTATTCAGGGCAAGGGGACTGAAGCTTTCTTT
CASSQGGVIQGKGTEAFF
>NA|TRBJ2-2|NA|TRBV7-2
TGTGCCAGCAGTTTACCGGGACTCCCAACCCGGGAGCTGTTTTTT
CASSLPGLPTRELFF
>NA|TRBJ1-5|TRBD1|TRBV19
TGTGCCAGCGGACAGGGGAGGCAGCCCCAGCATTTT
CASGQGRQPQHF
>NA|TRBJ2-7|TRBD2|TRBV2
TGTGCCAGCAGTACCGGGACTAGCGGACCCTACGAGCAGTACTTC
CASSTGTSGPYEQYF
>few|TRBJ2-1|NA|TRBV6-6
TGTGCCAGCAGACAGGGCAATGAGCAGTTCTTC
CASRQGNEQFF
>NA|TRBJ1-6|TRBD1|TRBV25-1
TGTGCCAGCAGTGAAGGACAGGGGGCGATTTCACCCCTCCACTTT
CASSEGQGAISPLHF
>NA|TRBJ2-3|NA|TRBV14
TGTGCCAGCAACCGGGACACCACAGATACGCAGTATTTT
CASNRDTTDTQYF
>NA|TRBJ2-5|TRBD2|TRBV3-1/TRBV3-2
TGTGCCAGCAGTTCTCGGGGGGGCGGCGAGACCCAGTACTTC
CASSSRGGGETQYF
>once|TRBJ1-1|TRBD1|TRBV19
TGTGCCAGTAGCCCAGGGGGCAGTGGCACTGAAGCTTTCTTT
CASSPGGSGTEAFF
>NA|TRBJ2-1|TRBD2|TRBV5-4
TGTGCCAGCAGCTCACGTTCCGGGACTAGCAATGAGCAGTTCTTC
CASSSRSGTSNEQFF
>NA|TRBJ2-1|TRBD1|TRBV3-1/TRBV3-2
TGTGCCAGCAGCCGAAGGGTGCGGGACAGGGGGGGAGGCGAGCAGTTCTTC
CASSRRVRDRGGGEQFF
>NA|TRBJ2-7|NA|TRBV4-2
TGTGCCAGCAGCCAAGATCAGGCGCTGGGGCGCGAGCAGTACTTC
CASSQDQALGREQYF
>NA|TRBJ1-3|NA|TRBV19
TGTGCCAGTAGTATAGCCTCGACCGGGGGCTCTGGAAACACCATATATTTT
CASSIASTGGSGNTIYF
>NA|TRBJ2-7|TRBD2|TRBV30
TGTGCCTGTACCATTTCGGGAGGGTACGAGCAGTACTTC
CACTISGGYEQYF
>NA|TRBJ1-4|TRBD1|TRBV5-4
TGTGCCAGCAGCTTGGGGGACAGGGTAGTTGAAAAACTGTTTTTT
CASSLGDRVVEKLFF
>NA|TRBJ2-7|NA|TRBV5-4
TGTGCCAGCAGCTTGAAAATGGTGGCCGCGGAGTCCTACGAGCAGTACTTC
CASSLKMVAAESYEQYF
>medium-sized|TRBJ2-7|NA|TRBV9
TGTGCCAGCAGCGTAGACGGAGCTGGGGAGCAGTACTTC
CASSVDGAGEQYF
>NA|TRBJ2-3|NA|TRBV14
TGTGCCAGCAGTCAGGGCTCCGCGGAGTATTTT
CASSQGSAEYF
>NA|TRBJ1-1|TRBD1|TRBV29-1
TGCAGCGTGACAGGGGGGCACACTGAAGCTTTCTTT
CSVTGGHTEAFF
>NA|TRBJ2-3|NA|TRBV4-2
TGTGCCAGCAGCCGGAGCGGGGATACGCAGTATTTT
CASSRSGDTQYF
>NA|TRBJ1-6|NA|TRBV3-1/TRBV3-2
TGTGCCAGCAGCCAAGATGCGGGGGGCGGGTTACCCCTCCACTTT
CASSQDAGGGLPLHF
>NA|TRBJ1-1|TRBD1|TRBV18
TGTGCCAGCTCACTGGGACAGGGGAAGAACACTGAAGCTTTCTTT
CASSLGQGKNTEAFF
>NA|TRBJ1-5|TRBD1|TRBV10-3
TGTGCCATCAGTGCGGGGACAGGGAGTTTTCAGCCCCAGCATTTT
CAISAGTGSFQPQHF
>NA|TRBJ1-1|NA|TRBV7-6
TGTGCCAGCAGCTTAGCAATAGGACACATAAACTTT
CASSLAIGHINF
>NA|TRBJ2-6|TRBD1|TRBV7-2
TGTGCCAGCAGCTTAGTAGGGACAGGGAGGGCTGGGGCCAACGTCCTGACTTTC
CASSLVGTGRAGANVLTF
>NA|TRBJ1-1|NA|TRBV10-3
TGTGCCATCAGTGCTCAGGAAAACACTGAAGCTTTCTTT
CAISAQENTEAFF
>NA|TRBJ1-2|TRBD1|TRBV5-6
TGTGCCAGCACCTCCGACAGGGTTTATGGCTACACCTTC
CASTSDRVYGYTF
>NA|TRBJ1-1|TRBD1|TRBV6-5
TGTGCCAGCACTGGGGGACAGATGAACACTGAAGCTTTCTTT
CASTGGQMNTEAFF
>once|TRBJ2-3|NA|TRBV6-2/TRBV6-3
TGTGCCAGCAGTTACTCACCCGCCAGGAGGGTCCAGAACACAGATACGCAGTATTTT
CASSYSPARRVQNTDTQYF
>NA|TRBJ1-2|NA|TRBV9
TGTGCCAGCAGCGTCGAAACAGGGTATGGCTACACCTTC
CASSVETGYGYTF
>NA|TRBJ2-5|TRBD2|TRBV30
TGTGCCTGGGGGAGAGCGGGACCAGTTGGAGAGACCCAGTACTTC
CAWGRAGPVGETQYF
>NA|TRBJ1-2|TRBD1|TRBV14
TGTGCCAGCAGCCAAGTCGGGACAGGGGGCCGCTACACCTTC
CASSQVGTGGRYTF
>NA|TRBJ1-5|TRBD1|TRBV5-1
TGCGCCAGCCGGACAGGGCTCAATCAGCCCCAGCATTTT
CASRTGLNQPQHF
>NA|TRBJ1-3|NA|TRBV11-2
TGTGCCAGCAGCCCTGGGGCTTGGGGAAACACCATATATTTT
CASSPGAWGNTIYF
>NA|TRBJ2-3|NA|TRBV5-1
TGCGCCAGCAGCCAGGGGGGAACAGATACGCAGTATTTT
CASSQGGTDTQYF
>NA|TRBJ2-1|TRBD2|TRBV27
TGTGCCAGCAGTTACCCCCCGGGACTAGCGGGAATCAATGAGCAGTTCTTC
CASSYPPGLAGINEQFF
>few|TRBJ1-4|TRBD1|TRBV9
TGTGCCAGCAACCCGACAGGGGCTAATGAAAAACTGTTTTTT
CASNPTGANEKLFF
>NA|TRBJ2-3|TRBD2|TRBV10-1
TGCGCCAGTTCTAGCGGAGGCACAGATACGCAGTATTTT
CASSSGGTDTQYF